One and the same sample provided the 21 T cell receptor beta chains below, sequenced in a study of cytomegalovirus exposure and HLA in healthy donors. The PCR employed 60 Vbeta primers together with 13 Jbeta primers. TCRdb keeps only in-frame clones here, not all; method: immunoSEQ multiplex PCR. The sample contains some 150,000 clones, about 75% of which appear only once. What was sequenced was PBMCs. The receptors shown here come from a male donor in good health and CMV-seronegative.

The CDR3 spells CASSYEPPGIGTQYF. As DNA, the CDR3 is TGTGCCAGCAGTTACGAGCCGCCCGGGATCGGTACGCAGTATTTT. The chain has TRBV6-5 and TRBJ2-3, with D tentatively TRBD2 (5 bases). The CDR3 extends over 15 amino acids. CDR1 is MNHEY and CDR2 is SVGAGI in the germline V gene. V was clipped by 2 bases and J by 8 bases, with 17 bases between them.

The CDR3 bases are TGTGCCAGCAGTGAAACTAGCGGGGGGGCCGTTAATACGCAGTATTTT. Amino acid sequence: CASSETSGGAVNTQYF. V is TRBV25-1 and J is TRBJ2-3, with 13 bases aligning to TRBD2. V shed 2 bases, J shed 7 bases, and the junction held 6 bases outside the gene matches. The germline V gene encodes CDR1 MGHDK and CDR2 SYGVNS. This CDR3 spans 16 amino acids. The full variable domain, in which reference TRBV25-1 and TRBJ2-3 provide the parts outside the CDR3, is EADIYQTPRYLVIGTGKKITLECSQTMGHDKMYWYQQDPGMELHLIHYSYGVNSTEKGDLSSESTVSRIRTEHFPLTLESARPSHTSQYLCASSETSGGAVNTQYFGPGTRLTVL.

This clone has just one count. The chain carries TRBV6-1 and TRBJ2-5, with D maybe TRBD1 (7 bases). The CDR3 covers 17 residues. Germline V gene data show CDR1 as MNHNS and CDR2 as SASEGT. V lost 2 bases to trimming and J lost 5 bases, with 21 bases between them. CDR3 coding DNA: TGTGCCAGCAGTGAAAGACAGGGACTTAACTTGCGGGAGACCCAGTACTTC. It encodes CASSERQGLNLRETQYF.

The V and J genes are TRBV7-9 and TRBJ1-3, with TRBD1 identical over 7 bases. The CDR3 covers 14 residues. Germline V gene sequence: CDR1 SEHNR, CDR2 FQNEAQ (reference sequence). Germline trimming cut 6 bases from V and 4 bases from J; bases unmatched to any gene: 6. The CDR3 DNA is TGTGCCAGCAGACCCGACAGGGACGGAAACACCATATATTTT. Translated: CASRPDRDGNTIYF.

This chain uses TRBV5-1 with TRBJ1-4; 7 bases are a match to TRBD1. The germline gives CDR1 SGHRS, CDR2 YFSETQ. The length of the CDR3 is 14 residues. J was trimmed by 7 bases and V by 4 bases; bases with no gene match: 7. The CDR3 coding sequence is TGCGCCAGCAGCCCGACAGGGACCCCTGAAAAACTGTTTTTT. This sequence encodes CASSPTGTPEKLFF.

The chain links TRBV5-1 to TRBJ1-1, with 10 nucleotides matching TRBD1. From germline, CDR1 is SGHRS and CDR2 YFSETQ. There are 15 residues in the CDR3. The V gene end was trimmed by 4 bases and the J gene end by 4 bases; junction bases not matched to a gene: 7. CDR3 DNA: TGCGCCAGCAGCCCGACGACAGGGGGCCCCACTGAAGCTTTCTTT. Translation: CASSPTTGGPTEAFF.

This clone showed up just a few times. This CDR3 reads CASSSNSGNTIYF. Here the CDR3 DNA reads TGTGCCAGCAGCTCCAACTCTGGAAACACCATATATTTT. The V call is TRBV7-2, the J call TRBJ1-3; no firm D call. This CDR3 spans 13 amino acids. CDR1 is SGHTA, CDR2 FQGNSA, per germline. V lost 4 bases and J lost 0, with 4 bases in between.

CDR3 amino acids: CASSRPLLAGGNEQFF. CDR3 DNA: TGCGCCAGCAGTCGTCCCTTACTAGCGGGGGGGAATGAGCAGTTCTTC. The V gene is TRBV23-1, the J gene TRBJ2-1, with TRBD2 matching over 13 bases. TRBV23-1 is annotated as an ORF whose role is uncertain. The CDR3 is made up of 16 amino acids. Germline trimming cut 4 bases from V and 7 bases from J; bases unmatched to any gene: 7.

V and J are TRBV11-1 and TRBJ1-2; possible D gene TRBD1, 5 bases. Germline V gene sequence: CDR1 SGHAT, CDR2 FQDESV (reference sequence). This CDR3 has 15 residues. V was trimmed by 1 base and J by 0 bases, leaving 9 bases between them. The CDR3 region has the DNA TGTGCCAGCAGCTTAGAACGGGGGACTAACTATGGCTACACCTTC. Translated, it gives CASSLERGTNYGYTF.

This clone was counted a single time. The V gene is TRBV9, the J gene TRBJ2-7; 7 bases line up with TRBD2. The V gene end was trimmed by 5 bases and the J gene end by 2 bases; junction bases not matched to a gene: 7. This CDR3 has 14 residues. Germline V gene lookup returns CDR1 SGDLS and CDR2 YYNGEE. The CDR3 loop is CASSMASGAYEQYF. As DNA, the CDR3 is TGTGCCAGCAGTATGGCTAGCGGAGCCTACGAGCAGTACTTC.

The V call is TRBV21-1, the J call TRBJ2-7; no check of the table's D call, TRBD2, against the DNA was made. TRBV21-1 is a pseudogene. The CDR3 totals 13 residues. As DNA, the CDR3 is TGTGCCAGCAGCAAAGCGGCGGGTCCCGAGCAGTACTTC. Residues: CASSKAAGPEQYF.

This rearrangement joins TRBV11-3 to TRBJ2-2, with 11 bases lining up with TRBD2. This CDR3 has 15 residues. The trim removed 5 bases at V and 6 bases at J, leaving 5 bases unmatched. From germline, CDR1 is SGHNT and CDR2 YENEEA. DNA of the CDR3: TGTGCCAGCAGCACTAGCGGGAGCGTCGCCGGGGAGCTGTTTTTT. This encodes CASSTSGSVAGELFF.

This clone was recorded a few times. The chain has TRBV30 and TRBJ2-7; TRBD1 matches at 10 bases. Germline V CDR1 and CDR2: GTSNPN, SVGIG (reference sequence). J gave up 0 bases and V 5 bases, and 7 bases lay outside the gene matches. This CDR3 is 15 amino acids long. The CDR3 here is CAWEPGTGDSYEQYF. The CDR3 nucleotides read TGTGCCTGGGAACCCGGGACAGGGGACTCCTACGAGCAGTACTTC.

Details on this clone: Other DNA sequences within the sample encode an identical CDR3. The chain recombines TRBV18 with TRBJ1-1; 7 bases line up with TRBD1. The CDR3 sequence is 14 residues long. CDR1 and CDR2 from the germline V gene are KGHSH and LQKENI. V was pared by 1 base and J by 4 bases, with 3 bases of the junction left unmatched. The CDR3 DNA follows: TGTGCCAGCTCACCACAGGGGGCGTTCACTGAAGCTTTCTTT. Its translation: CASSPQGAFTEAFF.

This clone was observed a few times. The chain combines TRBV12-5 with TRBJ1-3; D not certain. The V gene lost 6 bases and the J gene lost 0 bases, with 9 bases spanning the gap. Germline V CDR1 and CDR2: LGHNT, FRNRAP. This CDR3 region has 14 residues. The CDR3: CASGQANSGNTIYF. CDR3 sequence (DNA): TGTGCTAGTGGGCAAGCGAACTCTGGAAACACCATATATTTT. The full variable domain, completed using reference TRBV12-5 and TRBJ1-3, is DARVTQTPRHKVTEMGQEVTMRCQPILGHNTVFWYRQTMMQGLELLAYFRNRAPLDDSGMPKDRFSAEMPDATLATLKIQPSEPRDSAVYFCASGQANSGNTIYFGEGSWLTVV.

This chain connects TRBV27 to TRBJ2-2; the match to TRBD1 covers 7 bases. The junction had 3 bases not matched to a gene; V was cut back by 1 base and J by 4 bases. The CDR3 is made up of 15 amino acids. CDR1 and CDR2 (germline): MNHEY, SMNVEV (reference sequence). The CDR3 spells CASSLWAGGTGELFF. CDR3 nucleotides: TGTGCCAGCAGTTTATGGGCAGGGGGCACCGGGGAGCTGTTTTTT.

There are a few counts of this clone. The V and J genes are TRBV27 and TRBJ1-1; 11 bases line up with TRBD1. CDR1 is MNHEY, CDR2 SMNVEV, per germline (reference sequence). The junction had 5 bases not matched to a gene; V was cut back by 6 bases and J by 5 bases. There are 14 residues in the CDR3. The DNA for the CDR3 is TGTGCCAGCAGAACCGGGACAGGGGGTACTGAAGCTTTCTTT. Residues: CASRTGTGGTEAFF.

This clone was detected only once. The CDR3 sequence is CASSLGGGVNYGYTF. The CDR3 bases are TGTGCCAGCAGTTTAGGGGGAGGGGTGAACTATGGCTACACCTTC. The chain couples TRBV27 to TRBJ1-2; D possibly corresponds to TRBD1 (5 bases). Germline V lookup: CDR1 MNHEY, CDR2 SMNVEV (reference sequence). The CDR3 spans 15 residues. The V and J ends lost 2 bases and 2 bases respectively, with 12 bases between them.

This sequence joins TRBV5-1 and TRBJ2-5, with TRBD1 matching over 9 bases. Germline CDR1 is SGHRS and CDR2 is YFSETQ. After removal of 4 bases from V and 0 bases from J, the junction contained 1 base not matched to a gene. The CDR3 runs to 14 residues. The DNA for the CDR3 is TGCGCCAGCAGCGGACAGGGGTACCAAGAGACCCAGTACTTC. It codes for CASSGQGYQETQYF. Looking up the rest from reference TRBV5-1 and TRBJ2-5 gives the full variable domain: KAGVTQTPRYLIKTRGQQVTLSCSPISGHRSVSWYQQTPGQGLQFLFEYFSETQRNKGNFPGRFSGRQFSNSRSEMNVSTLELGDSALYLCASSGQGYQETQYFGPGTRLLVL.

This clone was found a few times. The chain recombines TRBV5-1 with TRBJ1-1; 10 positions match TRBD1. Germline V gene sequence: CDR1 SGHRS, CDR2 YFSETQ. The junction had 6 bases not matched to a gene; V was cut back by 4 bases and J by 0 bases. There are 16 residues in the CDR3. CDR3 nucleotide sequence: TGCGCCAGCAGCGACGGGGACAGGGGAATGAACACTGAAGCTTTCTTT. Translated: CASSDGDRGMNTEAFF.

The chain couples TRBV19 to TRBJ2-4; maybe TRBD2 (5 bases). The germline V gene has CDR1 LNHDA and CDR2 SQIVND (reference sequence). V was trimmed by 2 bases and J by 5 bases, leaving 16 bases between them. The CDR3 spans 16 residues. CDR3 in amino acids: CASSISWMGSENIQYF. In nucleotides, the CDR3 is TGTGCCAGTAGTATAAGTTGGATGGGGAGTGAAAACATTCAGTACTTC.